One T cell receptor beta chain is described in this entry. Profiling relied on immunoSEQ multiplex PCR, and the TCRdb table lists in-frame clones only, not all of them. The sample contains roughly 92,000 clones, roughly 93% of which appear only once. Per the germline V gene, CDR1 is MNHNY and CDR2 is SVGAGI (reference sequence). Trimming at V came to 5 bases and at J to 8 bases, leaving 12 bases not matched to a gene. CDR3 size: 16 residues. The sample belongs to a study of T cells in tuberculosis. Study-wide background: The T cells targeted glucose monomycolate, a mycobacterial lipid, via CD1B.

After thawing and overnight rest, PBMC were stained with GMM-loaded CD1B tetramer, viability dye and anti-CD3 for sorting. The lipid loaded on the CD1B tetramers was C32 glucose monomycolate from Rhodococcus equi. Before cryopreservation, the sorted PBMC lost their CD14-expressing monocytes. From each donor, some 91,000 tetramer-negative cells were sorted. V usage is TRBV6-6 and J usage is TRBJ1-6, with 7 bases identical to TRBD1. This clonotype was sampled from an adult woman with latent tuberculosis. The sequenced material came from CD1b-GMM tetramer-negative cells sorted from PBMCs. This chain's CDR3 is CASSPEGTASYSPLHF. The CDR3 coding sequence is TGTGCCAGCAGTCCAGAGGGGACAGCCTCTTATTCACCCCTCCACTTT.